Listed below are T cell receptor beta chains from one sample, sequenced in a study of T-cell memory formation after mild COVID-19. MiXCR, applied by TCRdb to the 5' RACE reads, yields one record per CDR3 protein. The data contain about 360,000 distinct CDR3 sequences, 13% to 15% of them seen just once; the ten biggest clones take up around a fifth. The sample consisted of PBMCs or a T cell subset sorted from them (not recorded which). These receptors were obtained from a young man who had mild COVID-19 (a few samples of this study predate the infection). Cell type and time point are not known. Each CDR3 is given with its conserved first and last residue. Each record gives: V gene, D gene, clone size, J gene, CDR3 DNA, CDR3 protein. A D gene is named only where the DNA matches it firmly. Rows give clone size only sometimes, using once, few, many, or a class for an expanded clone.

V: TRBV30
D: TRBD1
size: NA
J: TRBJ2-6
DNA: TGTGCCTGGAGCCGGGACAGGGTTAGATCTGGGGCCAACGTCCTGACTTTC
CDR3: CAWSRDRVRSGANVLTF

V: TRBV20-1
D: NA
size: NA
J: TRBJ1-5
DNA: TGCAGTGCTAGCGGCGGGATTGGTGGTCAGCCCCAGCATTTT
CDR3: CSASGGIGGQPQHF

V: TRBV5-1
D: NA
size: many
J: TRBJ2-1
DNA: TGCGCCAGCAGCCGGGACGAAGGCTACAATGAGCAGTTCTTC
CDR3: CASSRDEGYNEQFF

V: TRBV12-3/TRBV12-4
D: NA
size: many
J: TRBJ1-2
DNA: TGTGCCAGCAGTACGGGACGGACGGATGGCTACACCTTC
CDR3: CASSTGRTDGYTF

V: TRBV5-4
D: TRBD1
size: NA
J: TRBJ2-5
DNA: TGTGCCAGCAGCCCAGGGGGAACTAGCCAAGAGACCCAGTACTTC
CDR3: CASSPGGTSQETQYF

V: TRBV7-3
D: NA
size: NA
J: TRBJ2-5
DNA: TGTGCCAGCAGCTTAGGGGGAAGGGAGATGAAGGAGACCCAGTACTTC
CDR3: CASSLGGREMKETQYF

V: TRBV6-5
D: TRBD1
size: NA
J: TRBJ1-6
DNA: TGTGCCAGCAGTTTTGGACAGGGGGTAGGAGATTCACCCCTCCACTTT
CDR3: CASSFGQGVGDSPLHF

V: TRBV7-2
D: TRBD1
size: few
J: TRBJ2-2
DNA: TGTGCCAGCAGCTTTCGGGACAGGAACACCGGGGAGCTGTTTTTT
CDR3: CASSFRDRNTGELFF

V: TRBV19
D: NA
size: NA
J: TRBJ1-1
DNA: TGTGCCAGTACCCGGAGGAGGGGGTTAGGAACTTTCTTT
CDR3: CASTRRRGLGTFF

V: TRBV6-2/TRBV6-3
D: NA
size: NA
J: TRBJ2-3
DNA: TGTGCCAGCAGCCGTCTGGGGGTAGCGGTGATTACAGATACGCAGTATTTT
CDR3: CASSRLGVAVITDTQYF